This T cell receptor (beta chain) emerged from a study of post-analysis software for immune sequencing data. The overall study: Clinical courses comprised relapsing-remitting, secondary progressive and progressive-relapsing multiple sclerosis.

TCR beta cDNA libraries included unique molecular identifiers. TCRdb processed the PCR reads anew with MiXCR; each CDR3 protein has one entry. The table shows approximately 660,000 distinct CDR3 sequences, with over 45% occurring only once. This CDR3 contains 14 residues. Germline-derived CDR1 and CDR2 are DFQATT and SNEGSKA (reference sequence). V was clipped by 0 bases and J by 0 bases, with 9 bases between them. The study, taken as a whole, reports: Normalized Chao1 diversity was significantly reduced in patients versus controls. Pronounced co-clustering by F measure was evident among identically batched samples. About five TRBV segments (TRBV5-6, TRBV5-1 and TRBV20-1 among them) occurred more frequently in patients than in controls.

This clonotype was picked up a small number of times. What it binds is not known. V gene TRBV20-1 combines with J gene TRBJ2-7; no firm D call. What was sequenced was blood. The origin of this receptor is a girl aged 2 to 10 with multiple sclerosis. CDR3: CSARDPRSSYEQYF. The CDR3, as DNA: TGCAGTGCTAGAGATCCGAGGAGCTCCTACGAGCAGTACTTC.